The 28 T cell receptor beta chains listed next were all sequenced from one sample in a study of vaccination and CD4 T cells after COVID-19. Their antigen targets remain unknown. The Oncomine TCR Beta short-read assay sequenced DNA from cultured CD4+ T cells. TCRdb re-derived calls from the PCR reads in MiXCR, one entry per CDR3 protein. Seen here are some 16,000 distinct CDR3 sequences, 43% observed once, and the top ten hold approximately 7%. Described treatment: roughly 11-day PBMC culture with coronavirus spike peptide pools or control peptides (ViraFEST assay). Sequencing used CD4+ T cells from blood, cultured in vitro, obtained after SARS-CoV-2 vaccination. These receptors were taken from a human donor who had recovered from COVID-19.

J is TRBJ2-1 and V is TRBV7-9; TRBD2 might be the D (5 bases). Germline CDR1 is SEHNR and CDR2 is FQNEAQ (reference sequence). This CDR3 comprises 16 residues. Trimming cost V 3 bases and J 6 bases, with 18 bases left between them. The CDR3 coding sequence is TGTGCCAGCAGCTTCCCCCACTGGGCTGGAGGCAATGAGCAGTTCTTC. Amino acids: CASSFPHWAGGNEQFF.

The table lists this clonotype with a count of one. V gene TRBV7-2 combines with J gene TRBJ2-1; 12 nucleotides match TRBD2. This CDR3 contains 14 residues. CDR1 SGHTA and CDR2 FQGNSA come from the germline V gene. J was trimmed by 13 bases and V by 3 bases; bases with no gene match: 7. The CDR3 protein is CASSFASGRALQFF. The CDR3 region has the DNA TGTGCCAGCAGCTTCGCTAGCGGGAGGGCCCTTCAGTTCTTC.

This clonotype has only a few counts. The rearrangement uses TRBV7-9 and TRBJ1-5; no firm D call. Germline V CDR1 and CDR2: SEHNR, FQNEAQ (reference sequence). The CDR3 totals 14 residues. V was shortened by 4 bases and J by 0 bases, with 7 bases between the two germline ends. CDR3 coding DNA: TGTGCCAGCAGCTCGTTCAATAGCAATCAGCCCCAGCATTTT. Its translation is CASSSFNSNQPQHF.

The chain couples TRBV6-1 to TRBJ2-1; possible D gene TRBD2, 10 bases. V lost 7 bases and J 7 bases, leaving 29 bases between the germline ends. Germline V CDR1 and CDR2: MNHNS, SASEGT. The CDR3 is 18 amino acids. CDR3: CASTGQGASSGSRNEQFF. The CDR3 DNA reads TGTGCCAGCACGGGACAGGGTGCGTCTAGCGGGAGCAGGAATGAGCAGTTCTTC.

This clonotype was found a few times. The rearrangement joins TRBV20-1 to TRBJ1-5; possible D gene TRBD1, 5 bases. The CDR3 is made up of 14 amino acids. The V end was cut by 3 bases, the J end by 7 bases, with 16 bases between. Per the germline V gene, CDR1 is DFQATT and CDR2 is SNEGSKA (reference sequence). For the CDR3, the DNA is TGCAGTGCTAGGGGGGGGGAACCAACACAGCCCCAGCATTTT. It translates to CSARGGEPTQPQHF.

This chain joins TRBV28 and TRBJ2-3, with TRBD2 identical over 13 bases. V lost 5 bases and J lost 4; bases outside the gene matches: 15. CDR3 length: 19 residues. Looked up from germline, CDR1 is MDHEN and CDR2 is SYDVKM. The CDR3 sequence is CASSTRSPTSGRGADTQYF. The CDR3 DNA sequence: TGTGCCAGCAGTACCAGGTCCCCCACTAGCGGGAGGGGGGCAGATACGCAGTATTTT. Based on the CDR3 plus reference TRBV28 and TRBJ2-3, the full variable domain is DVKVTQSSRYLVKRTGEKVFLECVQDMDHENMFWYRQDPGLGLRLIYFSYDVKMKEKGDIPEGYSVSREKKERFSLILESASTNQTSMYLCASSTRSPTSGRGADTQYFGPGTRLTVL.

This clonotype was detected a few times. The rearrangement links TRBV6-2 or TRBV6-3 to TRBJ2-5; D is tentatively TRBD1 or TRBD2 (7 bases each). CDR1 and CDR2 (germline): MNHEY, SVGEGT. The CDR3 has 13 amino acids. The V gene lost 7 bases and the J gene lost 5 bases, with 14 bases spanning the gap. The CDR3 loop is CASTRGRAETQYF. CDR3 DNA: TGTGCCAGCACCAGGGGGAGGGCGGAGACCCAGTACTTC.

The rearrangement links TRBV7-2 to TRBJ1-1; the D is unclear. The CDR3 sequence is 17 residues long. V lost 1 base to trimming and J lost 10 bases, with 25 bases between them. Germline V gene lookup returns CDR1 SGHTA and CDR2 FQGNSA. CDR3 DNA sequence: TGTGCCAGCAGCTTAGGCCCACCTCGCAGGCGGATGACAAGAGCTTTCTTT. This codes for CASSLGPPRRRMTRAFF.

In its sample, this clonotype was seen a few times. The V gene is TRBV5-6, the J gene TRBJ2-4; possibly TRBD1 for D (6 bases). V was pared by 7 bases and J by 1 base, with 15 bases between. The CDR3 has 15 amino acids. CDR1 is SGHDT and CDR2 is YYEEEE in the germline V gene. CDR3 protein: CASGNYDRAKNIQYF. CDR3 bases: TGTGCCAGCGGGAACTACGACAGGGCCAAAAACATTCAGTACTTC. Complete variable domain (other parts from reference TRBV5-6 and TRBJ2-4): DAGVTQSPTHLIKTRGQQVTLRCSPKSGHDTVSWYQQALGQGPQFIFQYYEEEERQRGNFPDRFSGHQFPNYSSELNVNALLLGDSALYLCASGNYDRAKNIQYFGAGTRLSVL.

The rearrangement uses TRBV19 and TRBJ2-3, with 9 bases fitting TRBD1. With 0 bases clipped from V and 3 bases from J, the junction kept 4 bases outside the gene matches. This CDR3 is built from 16 residues. Germline V lookup: CDR1 LNHDA, CDR2 SQIVND (reference sequence). In DNA form, the CDR3 reads TGTGCCAGTAGTATAGAAACGGGACAGGGTACAGATACGCAGTATTTT. Translated, it gives CASSIETGQGTDTQYF.

The chain links TRBV20-1 to TRBJ2-5, with D tentatively TRBD2 (5 bases). V shed 0 bases and J shed 1 base, with 9 bases lying between them. This CDR3 has 14 residues. Germline CDR1 reads DFQATT; CDR2 reads SNEGSKA (reference sequence). The CDR3 is CSARDGAGQETQYF. The CDR3 DNA sequence: TGCAGTGCTAGAGATGGCGCGGGCCAAGAGACCCAGTACTTC.

The J gene is TRBJ2-3, the V gene TRBV2; D is ambiguous. The length of the CDR3 is 13 residues. Trimming took off 6 bases at V and 0 bases at J, with 7 bases between the two ends. Germline CDR1 reads SNHLY; CDR2 reads FYNNEI. CDR3 sequence: CASRASSTDTQYF. The CDR3 coding sequence is TGTGCCAGCAGAGCTTCTAGCACAGATACGCAGTATTTT.

About this clonotype itself: One base away lies a much larger clone, so this may be a sequencing read error. The chain joins TRBV15 to TRBJ2-4; 8 positions match TRBD1. CDR3 length: 15 residues. From germline, CDR1 is LNHNV and CDR2 YYDKDF (reference sequence). The CDR3 sequence: CAPSRGPVAGDIQYF. The CDR3 DNA sequence: TGTGCCCCCAGCAGGGGGCCGGTAGCAGGTGACATTCAGTACTTC.

V gene TRBV6-1 combines with J gene TRBJ2-7; no reliable D call. Germline V CDR1 and CDR2: MNHNS, SASEGT. CDR3 length: 12 residues. V was trimmed by 6 bases and J by 6 bases, leaving 12 bases between them. The chain's CDR3 is CASSPRVGEQYF. CDR3 nucleotides: TGTGCCAGCAGCCCTAGAGTAGGCGAGCAGTACTTC.

The J gene is TRBJ2-3, the V gene TRBV20-1; 14 nucleotides line up with TRBD2. The CDR3 is made up of 17 amino acids. Germline V gene data show CDR1 as DFQATT and CDR2 as SNEGSKA (reference sequence). V lost 3 bases to trimming and J lost 1 base; unmatched junction nucleotides: 6. CDR3 DNA: TGCAGTGCTAGGACTAGCGGGAGGGCTGGGGGCACAGATACGCAGTATTTT. As protein: CSARTSGRAGGTDTQYF.

This clonotype was found a few times. J is TRBJ2-3 and V is TRBV7-8, with 10 bases that match TRBD2. This CDR3 has 16 residues. J gave up 4 bases and V 5 bases, and 9 bases lay outside the gene matches. Germline values: CDR1 SGHVS, CDR2 FQNEAQ. This chain's CDR3 is CASSGDLAGAPDTQYF. The CDR3 DNA reads TGTGCCAGCAGCGGCGACCTAGCGGGAGCCCCAGATACGCAGTATTTT.

This chain joins TRBV2 and TRBJ2-1, with 8 bases that match TRBD2. This CDR3 spans 15 amino acids. With V trimmed by 8 bases and J by 4 bases, 10 bases remained unmatched. Germline V gives CDR1 SNHLY, CDR2 FYNNEI. The CDR3 region is CASLAGGALYNEQFF. The CDR3, as DNA: TGTGCCAGCTTGGCGGGAGGAGCTTTGTACAATGAGCAGTTCTTC.

This chain connects TRBV2 to TRBJ2-6, with 8 bases lining up with TRBD1. In germline, CDR1 is SNHLY, CDR2 FYNNEI. J was trimmed by 1 base and V by 5 bases; bases with no gene match: 4. The CDR3 is 16 amino acids. The CDR3 region is CASSLWTGSGANVLTF. DNA for the CDR3: TGTGCCAGCAGTCTATGGACAGGGTCTGGGGCCAACGTCCTGACTTTC. Full variable domain (rest looked up from reference TRBV2 and TRBJ2-6): EPEVTQTPSHQVTQMGQEVILRCVPISNHLYFYWYRQILGQKVEFLVSFYNNEISEKSEIFDDQFSVERPDGSNFTLKIRSTKLEDSAMYFCASSLWTGSGANVLTFGAGSRLTVL.

In this sample, this clonotype turned up a few times. The J gene is TRBJ2-3, the V gene TRBV2, with TRBD2 matching 7 bases. The germline gives CDR1 SNHLY, CDR2 FYNNEI. The CDR3 extends over 12 amino acids. The V gene end was trimmed by 8 bases and the J gene end by 3 bases; junction bases not matched to a gene: 2. The CDR3 region has the DNA TGTGCCAGCCGGGGACTAACAGATACGCAGTATTTT. Its translation is CASRGLTDTQYF.

The chain has TRBV5-4 and TRBJ1-1, with D possibly being TRBD1 (6 bases). Germline loops: CDR1 SGHNT, CDR2 YYREEE (reference sequence). The V gene lost 0 bases and the J gene lost 4 bases, with 7 bases spanning the gap. The CDR3 runs to 13 residues. The CDR3 protein is CASSLAGATEAFF. The CDR3 nucleotides are TGTGCCAGCAGCTTGGCGGGGGCCACTGAAGCTTTCTTT.

The gene calls are TRBV19 and TRBJ1-4, with 8 positions matching TRBD1. Germline CDR1 LNHDA, CDR2 SQIVND (reference sequence). The CDR3 length is 15 residues. V was clipped by 5 bases and J by 13 bases; unmatched bases: 15. The DNA for the CDR3 is TGTGCCAGTAGTCAGAACAGGGGGACGGCTCTTGGACTGTTTTTT. It codes for CASSQNRGTALGLFF.

The CDR3 spells CAWSGDAGGADTQYF. CDR3 sequence (DNA): TGTGCCTGGAGTGGTGACGCCGGCGGGGCAGATACGCAGTATTTT. J is TRBJ2-3 and V is TRBV30, with D possibly being TRBD2 (6 bases). The length of the CDR3 is 15 residues. V shed 1 base and J shed 4 bases, with 15 bases lying between them. The germline V gene has CDR1 GTSNPN and CDR2 SVGIG (reference sequence).

This sequence joins TRBV6-5 and TRBJ2-3, with a possible D match to TRBD2 (5 bases). The germline gives CDR1 MNHEY, CDR2 SVGAGI. Trimming cost V 4 bases and J 3 bases, with 11 bases left between them. The CDR3 consists of 14 residues. CDR3 sequence: CASSLGGRTDTQYF. Written as DNA, the CDR3 is TGTGCCAGCAGTTTAGGCGGGCGGACAGATACGCAGTATTTT.

The chain couples TRBV30 to TRBJ1-5, with D unresolved. The V gene lost 1 base and the J gene lost 3 bases, with 7 bases spanning the gap. Germline V lookup: CDR1 GTSNPN, CDR2 SVGIG (reference sequence). This CDR3 comprises 13 residues. The chain's CDR3 is CAWSARFNQPQHF. In DNA form, the CDR3 reads TGTGCCTGGAGTGCGCGTTTCAATCAGCCCCAGCATTTT.

This clonotype was recorded a few times. V and J are TRBV2 and TRBJ2-7, with TRBD1 matching 7 bases. CDR1 is SNHLY, CDR2 FYNNEI, per germline. The V and J ends lost 7 bases and 1 base, in that order; junction bases with no gene match: 4. The CDR3 extends over 13 amino acids. The CDR3 nucleotides read TGTGCCAGCACGTACAGGGGTTCCTACGAGCAGTACTTC. This codes for CASTYRGSYEQYF.

This clonotype was seen more than once but under ten times. V gene TRBV6-1 combines with J gene TRBJ1-2, with D maybe TRBD1 (6 bases). CDR1 is MNHNS, CDR2 SASEGT, per germline. Trimming pared 7 bases from V and 3 bases from J, leaving 12 bases between. This CDR3 region has 13 residues. The CDR3 loop reads CASIGSGDYGYTF. The CDR3 region has the DNA TGTGCCAGCATCGGGTCAGGGGACTATGGCTACACCTTC.

The chain has TRBV29-1 and TRBJ2-7; D not resolved. Germline-derived CDR1 and CDR2 are SQVTM and ANQGSEA. This CDR3 is 12 amino acids long. The ends were cut back, 4 bases at V and 3 bases at J, with 10 bases in the middle. CDR3 sequence: CSVVGMGYEQYF. CDR3 coding DNA: TGCAGCGTTGTTGGCATGGGCTACGAGCAGTACTTC.

The V and J genes are TRBV7-9 and TRBJ2-7, with TRBD2 as a possible D gene (6 bases). The length of the CDR3 is 15 residues. V shed 6 bases and J shed 0 bases, with 15 bases lying between them. Germline V lookup: CDR1 SEHNR, CDR2 FQNEAQ (reference sequence). CDR3 protein: CASREAGGGSYEQYF. The CDR3 DNA follows: TGTGCCAGCAGGGAAGCGGGCGGCGGCTCCTACGAGCAGTACTTC. The full variable domain, rest sourced from reference TRBV7-9 and TRBJ2-7, is DTGVSQNPRHKITKRGQNVTFRCDPISEHNRLYWYRQTLGQGPEFLTYFQNEAQLEKSRLLSDRFSAERPKGSFSTLEIQRTEQGDSAMYLCASREAGGGSYEQYFGPGTRLTVT.